Given below is one T cell receptor beta chain in context. Its antigen is still unknown. Naive and memory CD4+ T cells were separated from cryopreserved PBMCs. The data derive from a study of CD4 T cells in relation to SARS-CoV-2 and coronaviruses. Whole-study context: PBMCs were cultured with antigen for less than twelve days before TCR beta sequencing.

The method was immunoSEQ multiplex PCR; TCRdb's version includes in-frame clones alone and lacks a portion of them. Of about 38,000 clones listed, 60% to 85% are singletons. Study results and limitations: Memory recall responses, not primary responses primed in culture, are what the assay detects. This crossreactivity analysis covered spike protein alone, no other viral proteins.

This receptor was taken from an adult with COVID-19. The source material was memory CD4+ T cells from PBMCs, cultured in vitro.

The CDR3 DNA reads as TGTGCCAGCAGTTCGCCTCGGACAGGGGCATCCTACGAGCAGTACTTC. Translating it yields CASSSPRTGASYEQYF. V and J are TRBV28 and TRBJ2-7; TRBD1 agrees at 9 bases. CDR1 is MDHEN, CDR2 SYDVKM, per germline. J lost 1 base, V lost 4 bases, and 8 bases had no gene match. The length of the CDR3 is 16 residues.